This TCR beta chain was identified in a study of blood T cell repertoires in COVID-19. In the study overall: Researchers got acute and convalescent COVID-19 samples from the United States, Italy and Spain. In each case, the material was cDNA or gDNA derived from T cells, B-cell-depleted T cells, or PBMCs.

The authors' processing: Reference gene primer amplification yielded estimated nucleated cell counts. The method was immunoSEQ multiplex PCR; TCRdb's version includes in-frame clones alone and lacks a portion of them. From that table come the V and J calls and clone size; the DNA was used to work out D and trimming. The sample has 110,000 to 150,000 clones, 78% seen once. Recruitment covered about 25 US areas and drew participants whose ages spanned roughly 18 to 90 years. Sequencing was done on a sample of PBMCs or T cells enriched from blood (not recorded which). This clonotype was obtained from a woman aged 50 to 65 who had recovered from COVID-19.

The CDR3 DNA reads TGTGCCAGCAGTTCAGGGGGCTCCTACAATGAGCAGTTCTTC. This codes for CASSSGGSYNEQFF. The chain is built from TRBV28 and TRBJ2-1, with 7 bases that match TRBD1. CDR1 is MDHEN and CDR2 is SYDVKM in the germline V gene. Germline trimming cut 4 bases from V and 0 bases from J; bases unmatched to any gene: 0. CDR3 length: 14 amino acids.